This TCR beta chain was captured in a study of molecular identifiers for immune sequencing clone quantification. TCRdb independently ran MiXCR on the PCR reads; one entry per CDR3 protein. This sample carries 2,000 to 3,000 distinct CDR3 sequences, roughly 25% of them seen once, and the ten largest clones take around 9.3%. CDR3 length equals 13 residues. Germline CDR1 and CDR2: SEHNR and FQNEAQ (reference sequence). Trimming took 7 bases from V and 6 from J, leaving 14 bases between them. This clonotype was found once. Its antigen remains unidentified. In this CDR3 the conserved last residue, phenylalanine or tryptophan, is missing, so a read error is likely. CD8+CD4-CCR7+CD45RA+ sorting gave the naive CD8 T cells. Overall study findings and caveats: The share of molecules held by clones above 20 RNA copies was over 97% in effector cells and under 1% in naive cells.

This sequence joins TRBV7-9 and TRBJ2-3; unclear D gene. This TCR derives from a human donor in good health. Some libraries in this study had Jurkat cell RNA spiked in. Input material: naive CD8+ T cells from blood, with Jurkat cell RNA spiked in. The subset denotes: FACS-sorted CD8+CD4-CCR7+CD45RA+ naive T cells. CDR3 region: CASNFTTADTQYS. CDR3 bases: TGTGCCAGCAACTTTACAACAGCGGATACGCAGTATTCT.